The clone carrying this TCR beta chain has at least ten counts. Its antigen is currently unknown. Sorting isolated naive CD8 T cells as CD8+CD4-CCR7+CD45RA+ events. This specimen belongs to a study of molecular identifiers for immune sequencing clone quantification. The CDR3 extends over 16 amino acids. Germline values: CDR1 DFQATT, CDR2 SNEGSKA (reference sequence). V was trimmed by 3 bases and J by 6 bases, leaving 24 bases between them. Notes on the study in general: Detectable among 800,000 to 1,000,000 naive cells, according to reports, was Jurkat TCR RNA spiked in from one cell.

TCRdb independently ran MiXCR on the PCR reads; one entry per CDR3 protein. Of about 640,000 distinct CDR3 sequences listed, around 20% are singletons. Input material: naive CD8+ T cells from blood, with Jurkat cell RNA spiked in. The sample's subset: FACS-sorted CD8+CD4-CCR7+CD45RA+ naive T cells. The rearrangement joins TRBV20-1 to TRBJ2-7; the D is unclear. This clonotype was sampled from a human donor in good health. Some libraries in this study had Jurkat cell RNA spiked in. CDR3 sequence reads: CSASLIPGSGMSEQYF. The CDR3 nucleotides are TGCAGTGCTAGTCTAATTCCGGGCTCTGGAATGAGCGAGCAGTACTTC.